A selection of T cell receptor beta chains follows, all from one sample in a study of T cell responses to AZD1222 COVID-19 vaccine. Data came from immunoSEQ multiplex PCR; TCRdb stores just in-frame clones and leaves some out. The data contain 120,000 to 150,000 clones, about 91% of them seen just once; the ten biggest clones take up about 3%. Sequences were derived from peripheral blood, sampled on day 0 of AZD1222 vaccination. Receptor source: an adult in good health. CDR3s include the opening cysteine and the closing phenylalanine or tryptophan. D genes are given only for firm matches. A clone size is listed for some rows: how often the clone was seen (once, few, many), or a class if it is expanded.

d_call j_call clone_size v_call cdr3_nt cdr3_aa
TRBD1 TRBJ1-4 . TRBV19 TGTGCCAGTATGCGACAGGGAACTGAAAAACTGTTTTTT CASMRQGTEKLFF
TRBD1 TRBJ1-2 . TRBV6-5 TGTGCCAGCAGCCAACAGGGGTACTATGGCTACACCTTC CASSQQGYYGYTF
. TRBJ2-3 once TRBV24-1 TGTGCCACACCTAAGAAATTGGGACTTAGCACAGATACGCAGTATTTT CATPKKLGLSTDTQYF
. TRBJ2-5 . TRBV5-1 TGCGCCAGCAGCTTGACTCCTAATGAGGGAGAGACCCAGTACTTC CASSLTPNEGETQYF
. TRBJ1-1 once TRBV6-4 TGTGCCAGCAGAAGCCGGGGGGACACTGAAGCTTTCTTT CASRSRGDTEAFF
. TRBJ2-1 . TRBV28 TGTGCCAGCAGTTATATGTCCTACAGGACTAATGAGCAGTTCTTC CASSYMSYRTNEQFF
TRBD1 TRBJ1-1 . TRBV7-8 TGTGCCAGCAGCCCCGCCGGGACAGCCTACACTGAAGCTTTCTTT CASSPAGTAYTEAFF
. TRBJ2-5 . TRBV6-2/TRBV6-3 TGTGCCAGCAGTTACGGACCACAAGAGACCCAGTACTTC CASSYGPQETQYF
. TRBJ1-5 . TRBV6-2/TRBV6-3 TGTGCCAGCAGTTACTCGAAGACGGGCAATCAGCCCCAGCATTTT CASSYSKTGNQPQHF
TRBD1 TRBJ2-7 . TRBV25-1 TGTGCCAGCAGGACAGGGTGGTACGAGCAGTACTTC CASRTGWYEQYF
. TRBJ1-2 . TRBV28 TGTGCCAGCAGCCAGGGGATTTGCACCTTC CASSQGICTF
. TRBJ1-5 . TRBV18 TGTGCCAGCTCTAACCAGGGCGGGGAGCCCCAGCATTTT CASSNQGGEPQHF
TRBD2 TRBJ2-7 . TRBV2 TGTGCCAGCAGTGTCCAGCGGGGGGTCCTGGAGCAGTACTTC CASSVQRGVLEQYF
TRBD2 TRBJ2-1 . TRBV13 TGTGCCAGCAGTAAGACTAGCGGGTACAATGAGCAGTTCTTC CASSKTSGYNEQFF
. TRBJ1-2 . TRBV6-1 TGTGCCAGCAGTGAAGACGGTACCTATGGCTACACCTTC CASSEDGTYGYTF
. TRBJ1-6 . TRBV18 TGTGCCAGCTCACCGAAGGGCCGGGATTCACCCCTCCACTTT CASSPKGRDSPLHF
. TRBJ2-7 . TRBV7-2 TGTGCCAGCAGCCTAGGGGGGGCCTCCTTCTACGAGCAGTACTTC CASSLGGASFYEQYF
TRBD1 TRBJ2-7 . TRBV9 TGTGCCAGCAGCACCGGGACAGGCCAAGGCGAGCAGTACTTC CASSTGTGQGEQYF
. TRBJ1-1 . TRBV11-2 TGTGCCAGCAGCCCGAAAACCGGGTCTCTGAACACTGAAGCTTTCTTT CASSPKTGSLNTEAFF
. TRBJ2-5 . TRBV5-4 TGTGCCAGCAGCTCCCCGCAGTACCAAGAGACCCAGTACTTC CASSSPQYQETQYF
. TRBJ2-5 once TRBV5-1 TGCGCCAGCAGCTCCGGGCAGGGGGAGACCCAGTACTTC CASSSGQGETQYF
. TRBJ2-4 . TRBV4-1 TGCGCCAGCAGCCAAGATTCACGAACGCTACTAGCCAAAAACATTCAGTACTTC CASSQDSRTLLAKNIQYF
. TRBJ1-5 . TRBV20-1 TGCAGTGCTAGTCGGACGCCTAATCAGCCCCAGCATTTT CSASRTPNQPQHF
TRBD2 TRBJ2-3 . TRBV18 TGTGCCAGCTCACCACCGAGGGAGGGAGGAGTAAGGGATACGCAGTATTTT CASSPPREGGVRDTQYF
TRBD1 TRBJ2-5 . TRBV15 TGTGCCACCAGTAAGACAGGGAATGCGATAGAGACCCAGTACTTC CATSKTGNAIETQYF
TRBD1 TRBJ1-4 . TRBV10-3 TGTGCCATCAGTTGGGGGACAGGGGGCCGCGTGGTGACTAATGAAAAACTGTTTTTT CAISWGTGGRVVTNEKLFF
. TRBJ2-3 . TRBV7-2 TGTGCCAGTGGAGTAAGCCCCACAGATACGCAGTATTTT CASGVSPTDTQYF
. TRBJ2-7 . TRBV2 TGTGCCAGCAGTTACTACCTAGCGACCTACGAGCAGTACTTC CASSYYLATYEQYF
. TRBJ1-5 . TRBV13 TGTGCCAGCAGCTTACGGGCAGGCCCCAGCAATCAGCCCCAGCATTTT CASSLRAGPSNQPQHF
TRBD1 TRBJ1-2 once TRBV7-2 TGTGCCAGCAGCTCCCGGACAGGGTTCTATGGCTACACCTTC CASSSRTGFYGYTF